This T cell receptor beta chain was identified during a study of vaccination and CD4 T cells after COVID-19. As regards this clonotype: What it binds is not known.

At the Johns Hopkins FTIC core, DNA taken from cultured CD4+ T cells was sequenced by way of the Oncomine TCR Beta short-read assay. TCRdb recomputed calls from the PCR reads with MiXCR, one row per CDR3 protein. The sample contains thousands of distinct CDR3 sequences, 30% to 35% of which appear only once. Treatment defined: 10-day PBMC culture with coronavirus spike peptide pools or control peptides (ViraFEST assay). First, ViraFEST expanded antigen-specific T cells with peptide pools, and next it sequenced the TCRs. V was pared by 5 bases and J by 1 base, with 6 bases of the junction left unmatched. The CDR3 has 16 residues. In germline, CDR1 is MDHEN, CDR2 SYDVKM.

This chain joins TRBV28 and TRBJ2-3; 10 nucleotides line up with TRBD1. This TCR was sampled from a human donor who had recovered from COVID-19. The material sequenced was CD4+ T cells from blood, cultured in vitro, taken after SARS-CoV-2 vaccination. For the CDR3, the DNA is TGTGCCAGCAGTCCTCCCGGGACAGGGGGCACAGATACGCAGTATTTT. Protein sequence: CASSPPGTGGTDTQYF. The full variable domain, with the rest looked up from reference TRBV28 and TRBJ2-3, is DVKVTQSSRYLVKRTGEKVFLECVQDMDHENMFWYRQDPGLGLRLIYFSYDVKMKEKGDIPEGYSVSREKKERFSLILESASTNQTSMYLCASSPPGTGGTDTQYFGPGTRLTVL.